Each of the 20 T cell receptor beta chains below was sequenced from the same sample in a study of T cells in Graves' hyperthyroidism and ophthalmopathy. From RNA transcripts, TCR beta CDR3 regions were amplified. The primer set for the first-round RT-PCR of the TCR CDR3 was HTBI. TCRdb recomputed calls from the multiplex PCR reads with MiXCR, one row per CDR3 protein. The sample contains about 380,000 distinct CDR3 sequences, about 14% of which appear only once. The sequenced sample consisted of blood. These receptors came from a woman aged 25 to 39 with Graves' ophthalmopathy.

This clonotype appeared many times. The chain is built from TRBV10-3 and TRBJ2-7; TRBD1 matches 7 bases. Germline CDR1 and CDR2: ENHRY and SYGVKD. The CDR3 has 14 residues. After removal of 6 bases from V and 4 bases from J, the junction contained 9 bases not matched to a gene. The CDR3 reads CAIRYRQGGYEQYF. The CDR3 region has the DNA TGTGCCATCAGATACCGACAGGGTGGGTACGAGCAGTACTTC.

Many counts were recorded for this clonotype. The chain uses TRBV30 and TRBJ2-5; D not certain. The germline V gene encodes CDR1 GTSNPN and CDR2 SVGIG (reference sequence). This CDR3 spans 15 amino acids. The germline V and J ends were trimmed by 2 bases and 4 bases, with 17 bases remaining between them. The DNA of the CDR3 is TGTGCCTGGAGTACGGTCGTTGTCCCCCCAGAGACCCAGTACTTC. This sequence encodes CAWSTVVVPPETQYF.

This clonotype was found many times. The V and J genes are TRBV6-1 and TRBJ2-3; D may be TRBD1 (5 bases). The germline V gene encodes CDR1 MNHNS and CDR2 SASEGT. V lost 4 bases to trimming and J lost 2 bases, with 10 bases between them. The CDR3 has 14 amino acids. The CDR3 loop reads CASSVQGHTDTQYF. The CDR3 DNA follows: TGTGCCAGCAGTGTTCAGGGTCACACAGATACGCAGTATTTT.

This clonotype was counted ten times or more. The chain employs TRBV28 and TRBJ1-1; no definite D call. The germline V gene has CDR1 MDHEN and CDR2 SYDVKM. The CDR3 sequence is 14 residues long. Trimming shortened V by 3 bases and J by 3 bases, and 11 bases separated the two germline ends. CDR3 DNA sequence: TGTGCCAGCAGTTTCGGGCAGGCGGACACTGAAGCTTTCTTT. Translating it yields CASSFGQADTEAFF.

This clonotype was counted at least ten times. The rearrangement links TRBV3-1 to TRBJ1-6, with 8 bases that match TRBD1. The ends lost 0 bases at V and 7 bases at J; junction bases unmatched: 8. The germline V gene has CDR1 LGHDT and CDR2 YNNKEL (reference sequence). This CDR3 spans 17 amino acids. The CDR3 spells CASSQDPPGGSNSPLHF. The CDR3 DNA reads TGTGCCAGCAGCCAAGATCCCCCAGGGGGCTCGAATTCACCCCTCCACTTT. Supplemented by reference TRBV3-1 and TRBJ1-6, the full variable domain reads DTAVSQTPKYLVTQMGNDKSIKCEQNLGHDTMYWYKQDSKKFLKIMFSYNNKELIINETVPNRFSPKSPDKAHLNLHINSLELGDSAVYFCASSQDPPGGSNSPLHFGNGTRLTVT.

This clonotype was observed many times. The gene calls are TRBV28 and TRBJ1-1; D gene unclear. The CDR3 extends over 15 amino acids. The V and J ends lost 4 bases and 1 base respectively, with 13 bases between them. Germline V lookup: CDR1 MDHEN, CDR2 SYDVKM. The DNA of the CDR3 is TGTGCCAGCAGTTACCGGCGGGCAGGGAACACTGAAGCTTTCTTT. Its translation: CASSYRRAGNTEAFF.

J is TRBJ1-6 and V is TRBV12-3 or TRBV12-4, with D hard to call. The CDR3 is made up of 15 amino acids. Deletions cut 1 base from V and 7 bases from J, with 11 bases between. The CDR3 protein is CASSLGEGSNSPLHF. The CDR3 nucleotides read TGTGCCAGCAGTTTAGGGGAAGGAAGCAATTCACCCCTCCACTTT.

This clonotype has ten or more counts. V and J are TRBV9 and TRBJ1-6, with D maybe TRBD1 (6 bases). The germline V and J ends were trimmed by 5 bases and 7 bases, with 13 bases remaining between them. The CDR3 contains 14 residues. The germline V gene encodes CDR1 SGDLS and CDR2 YYNGEE. This CDR3 is CASRTDSSNSPLHF. The DNA of the CDR3 is TGTGCCAGCAGAACGGACAGTTCGAATTCACCCCTCCACTTT. Variable domain in full (rest from reference TRBV9 and TRBJ1-6): DSGVTQTPKHLITATGQRVTLRCSPRSGDLSVYWYQQSLDQGLQFLIQYYNGEERAKGNILERFSAQQFPDLHSELNLSSLELGDSALYFCASRTDSSNSPLHFGNGTRLTVT.

This clonotype appeared many times. The chain recombines TRBV18 with TRBJ1-4; TRBD1 aligns across 7 bases. V was pared by 1 base and J by 8 bases, with 7 bases of the junction left unmatched. There are 15 residues in the CDR3. Germline V lookup: CDR1 KGHSH, CDR2 LQKENI. CDR3 in amino acids: CASSPQGQLVEKLFF. The CDR3 nucleotides read TGTGCCAGCTCACCACAGGGACAGTTGGTGGAAAAACTGTTTTTT.

CDR3 sequence (DNA): TGTGCCAGCAGCCGCCGGGACAGGGAGGCCATAGAGCAGTTCTTC. Amino acids: CASSRRDREAIEQFF. This chain joins TRBV6-2 or TRBV6-3 and TRBJ2-1; 9 positions agree with TRBD1. This CDR3 is built from 15 residues. Germline assignment: CDR1 MNHEY and CDR2 SVGEGT. With 6 bases clipped from V and 10 bases from J, the junction kept 13 bases outside the gene matches.

This chain connects TRBV11-1 to TRBJ2-1, with 13 bases that match TRBD2. CDR3 size: 15 residues. The germline CDR1 and CDR2 sequences are SGHAT and FQDESV (reference sequence). J was trimmed by 9 bases and V by 3 bases; bases with no gene match: 5. CDR3 sequence (DNA): TGTGCCAGCAGCTTGTCACTAGCGGGAGGGAGTGAGCAGTTCTTC. This gives the protein CASSLSLAGGSEQFF.

There are many counts of this clonotype. The CDR3 spells CASTGTGQETQYF. The CDR3 coding sequence is TGTGCCAGCACTGGAACAGGGCAGGAGACCCAGTACTTC. The rearrangement uses TRBV2 and TRBJ2-5; tentative D call: TRBD1 (6 bases). Germline V gene lookup returns CDR1 SNHLY and CDR2 FYNNEI. Trimming removed 7 bases at V and 5 bases at J, with 14 bases between. This CDR3 region has 13 residues.

There are a few counts of this clonotype. CDR3 in DNA: TGTGCCAGCTCGAGGGGTGGGGGGGCGGGAGATACGCAGTATTTT. Amino acids: CASSRGGGAGDTQYF. This chain joins TRBV12-3 or TRBV12-4 and TRBJ2-3, with a possible D match to TRBD2 (7 bases). Deletions cut 8 bases from V and 5 bases from J, with 20 bases between. CDR3 size: 15 residues.

This clonotype was observed many times. The J gene is TRBJ1-4, the V gene TRBV5-1; 10 bases align to TRBD1. CDR1 is SGHRS, CDR2 YFSETQ, per germline. The V gene end was trimmed by 4 bases and the J gene end by 8 bases; junction bases not matched to a gene: 5. The CDR3 contains 14 residues. This chain's CDR3 is CASSLRDRGEKLFF. DNA for the CDR3: TGCGCCAGCAGCCTCCGGGACAGGGGAGAAAAACTGTTTTTT.

This clonotype was counted at least ten times. The chain joins TRBV3-1 to TRBJ1-6; D might be TRBD1 (5 bases). Per the germline V gene, CDR1 is LGHDT and CDR2 is YNNKEL (reference sequence). V was clipped by 0 bases and J by 8 bases, with 11 bases between them. This CDR3 comprises 15 residues. DNA for the CDR3: TGTGCCAGCAGCCAAGAGACAGCCGGCCATTCACCCCTCCACTTT. It translates to CASSQETAGHSPLHF.

This clonotype has just a few counts. The chain is built from TRBV5-1 and TRBJ2-7, with unresolved D. From germline, CDR1 is SGHRS and CDR2 YFSETQ. The CDR3 sequence is 14 residues long. The V end lost 0 bases, the J end lost 2 bases, and 9 bases lay between the germline ends. DNA of the CDR3: TGCGCCAGCAGCTTGGTGGTAGGCCCCTACGAGCAGTACTTC. This codes for CASSLVVGPYEQYF.

This clonotype was counted many times. The chain couples TRBV11-2 to TRBJ1-4; TRBD1 is a possible D gene (6 bases). Per germline, CDR1 SGHAT and CDR2 FQNNGV. The CDR3 totals 18 residues. Trimming removed 2 bases from V and 0 bases from J, with 16 bases in between. The DNA for the CDR3 is TGTGCCAGCAGCTTAAGTCGACAGGTTTTTGCAACTAATGAAAAACTGTTTTTT. Translating gives CASSLSRQVFATNEKLFF.

At least ten counts were recorded for this clonotype. This chain connects TRBV3-1 to TRBJ2-7; the D gene could be TRBD1 or TRBD2 (5 bases each). Looked up from germline, CDR1 is LGHDT and CDR2 is YNNKEL (reference sequence). The ends were cut back, 1 base at V and 4 bases at J, with 11 bases in the middle. This CDR3 region has 14 residues. CDR3 nucleotide sequence: TGTGCCAGCAGCCAAGTTGGGGGTTTATACGAGCAGTACTTC. This encodes CASSQVGGLYEQYF.

CDR3 loop: CSARRTGPNNQPQHF. As DNA, the CDR3 is TGCAGTGCTAGACGGACAGGACCTAACAATCAGCCCCAGCATTTT. V gene TRBV20-1 combines with J gene TRBJ1-5, with 7 bases identical to TRBD1. The ends lost 2 bases at V and 3 bases at J; junction bases unmatched: 7. Germline V gives CDR1 DFQATT, CDR2 SNEGSKA (reference sequence). The CDR3 contains 15 residues.

This clonotype was picked up a small number of times. The gene calls are TRBV20-1 and TRBJ2-1; TRBD2 aligns across 7 bases. This CDR3 is 19 amino acids long. Per the germline V gene, CDR1 is DFQATT and CDR2 is SNEGSKA (reference sequence). The V and J ends lost 0 bases and 1 base, in that order; junction bases with no gene match: 15. The DNA for the CDR3 is TGCAGTGCTAGAGATGGTCGGGAGGAGGTTATTTGGTCCTACAATGAGCAGTTCTTC. Amino acid sequence: CSARDGREEVIWSYNEQFF.